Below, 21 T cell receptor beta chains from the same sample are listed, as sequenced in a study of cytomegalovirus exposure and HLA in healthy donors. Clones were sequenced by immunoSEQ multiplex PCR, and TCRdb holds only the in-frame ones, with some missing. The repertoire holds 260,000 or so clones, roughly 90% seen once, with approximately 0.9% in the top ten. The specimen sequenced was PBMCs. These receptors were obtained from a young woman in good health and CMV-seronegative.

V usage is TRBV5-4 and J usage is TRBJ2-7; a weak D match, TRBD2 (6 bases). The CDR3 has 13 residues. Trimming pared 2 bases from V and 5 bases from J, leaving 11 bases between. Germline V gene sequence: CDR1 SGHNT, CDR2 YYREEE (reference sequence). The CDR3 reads CASSLTGVDEQYF. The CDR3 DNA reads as TGTGCCAGCAGCTTAACGGGGGTGGACGAGCAGTACTTC.

The CDR3 nucleotides read TGTGCCAGCAGACCTGACAGGGGTCGCAATCAGCCCCAGCATTTT. This translates into CASRPDRGRNQPQHF. This sequence joins TRBV6-5 and TRBJ1-5; TRBD1 matches at 8 bases. After removal of 6 bases from V and 2 bases from J, the junction contained 6 bases not matched to a gene. The CDR3 contains 15 residues. The germline CDR1 and CDR2 sequences are MNHEY and SVGAGI.

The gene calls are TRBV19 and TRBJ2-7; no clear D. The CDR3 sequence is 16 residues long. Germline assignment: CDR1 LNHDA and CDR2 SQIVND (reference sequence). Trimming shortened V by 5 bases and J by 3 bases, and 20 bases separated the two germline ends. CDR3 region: CASSQESVAEVYEQYF. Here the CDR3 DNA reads TGTGCCAGTAGTCAAGAGAGTGTTGCCGAGGTCTACGAGCAGTACTTC.

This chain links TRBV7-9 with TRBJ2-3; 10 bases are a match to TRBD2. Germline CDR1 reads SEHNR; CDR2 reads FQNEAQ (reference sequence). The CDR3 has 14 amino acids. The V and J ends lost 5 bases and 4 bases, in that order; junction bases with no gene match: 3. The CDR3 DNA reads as TGTGCCAGCAGCCGTAGCGGGAGGTCAGATACGCAGTATTTT. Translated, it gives CASSRSGRSDTQYF. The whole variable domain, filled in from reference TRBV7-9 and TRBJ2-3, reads DTGVSQNPRHKITKRGQNVTFRCDPISEHNRLYWYRQTLGQGPEFLTYFQNEAQLEKSRLLSDRFSAERPKGSFSTLEIQRTEQGDSAMYLCASSRSGRSDTQYFGPGTRLTVL.

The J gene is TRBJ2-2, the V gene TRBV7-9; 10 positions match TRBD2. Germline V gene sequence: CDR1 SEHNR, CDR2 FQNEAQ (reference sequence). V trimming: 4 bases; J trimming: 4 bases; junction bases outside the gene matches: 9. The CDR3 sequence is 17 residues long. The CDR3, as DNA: TGTGCCAGCAGCTCCCGACTCGAGCGGGAGGGCACCGGGGAGCTGTTTTTT. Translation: CASSSRLEREGTGELFF.

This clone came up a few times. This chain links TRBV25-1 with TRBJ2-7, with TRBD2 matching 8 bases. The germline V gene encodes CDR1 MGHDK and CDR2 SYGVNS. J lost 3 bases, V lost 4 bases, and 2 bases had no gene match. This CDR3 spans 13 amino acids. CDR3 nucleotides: TGTGCCAGCAGTGGACTAGCGCACTACGAGCAGTACTTC. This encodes CASSGLAHYEQYF.

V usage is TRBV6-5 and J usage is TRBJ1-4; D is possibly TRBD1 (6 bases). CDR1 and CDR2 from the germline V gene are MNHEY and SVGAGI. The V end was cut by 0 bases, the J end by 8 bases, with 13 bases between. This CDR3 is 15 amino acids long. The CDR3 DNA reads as TGTGCCAGCAGTTACTCGGGCAGGGGTGGGGAAAAACTGTTTTTT. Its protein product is CASSYSGRGGEKLFF.

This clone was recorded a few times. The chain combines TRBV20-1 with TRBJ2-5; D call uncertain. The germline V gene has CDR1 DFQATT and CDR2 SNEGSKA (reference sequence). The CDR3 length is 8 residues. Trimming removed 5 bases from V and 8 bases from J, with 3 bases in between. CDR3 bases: TGCAGTGCTTCTACCCAGTACTTC. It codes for CSASTQYF.

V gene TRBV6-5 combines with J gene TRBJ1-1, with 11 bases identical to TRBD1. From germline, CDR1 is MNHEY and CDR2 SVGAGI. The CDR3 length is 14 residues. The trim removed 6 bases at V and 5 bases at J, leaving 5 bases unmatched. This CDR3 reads CASRGTGGGTEAFF. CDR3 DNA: TGTGCCAGCAGGGGGACAGGGGGGGGAACTGAAGCTTTCTTT.

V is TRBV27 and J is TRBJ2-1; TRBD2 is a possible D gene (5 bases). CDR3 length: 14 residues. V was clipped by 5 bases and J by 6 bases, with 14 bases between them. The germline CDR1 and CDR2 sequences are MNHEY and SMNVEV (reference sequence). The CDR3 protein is CASSRSDWVNEQFF. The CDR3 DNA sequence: TGTGCCAGCAGTCGCTCGGACTGGGTCAATGAGCAGTTCTTC.

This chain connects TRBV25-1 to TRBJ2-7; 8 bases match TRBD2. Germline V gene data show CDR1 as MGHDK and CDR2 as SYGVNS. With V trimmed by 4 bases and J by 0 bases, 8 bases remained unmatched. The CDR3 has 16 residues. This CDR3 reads CASSGGGRSHSYEQYF. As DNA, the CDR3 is TGTGCCAGCAGTGGGGGCGGGAGGTCCCACTCCTACGAGCAGTACTTC.

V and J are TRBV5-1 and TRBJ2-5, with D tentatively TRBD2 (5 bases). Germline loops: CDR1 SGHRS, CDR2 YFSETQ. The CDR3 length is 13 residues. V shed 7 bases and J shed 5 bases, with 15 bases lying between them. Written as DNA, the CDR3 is TGCGCCAGCTCTGCGGGTCCCGGGGAGACCCAGTACTTC. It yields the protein CASSAGPGETQYF.

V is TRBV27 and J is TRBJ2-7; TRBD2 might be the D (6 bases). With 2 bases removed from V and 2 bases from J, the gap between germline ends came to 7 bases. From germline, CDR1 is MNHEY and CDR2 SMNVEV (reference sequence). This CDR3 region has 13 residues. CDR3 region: CASSLAGPYEQYF. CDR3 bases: TGTGCCAGCAGTTTAGCGGGGCCCTACGAGCAGTACTTC.

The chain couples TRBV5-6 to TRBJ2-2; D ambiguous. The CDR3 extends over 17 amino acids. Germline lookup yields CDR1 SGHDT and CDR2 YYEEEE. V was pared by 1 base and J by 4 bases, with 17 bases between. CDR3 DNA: TGTGCCAGCAGCTTGCTCTTGCAGTATGGAGTCACCGGGGAGCTGTTTTTT. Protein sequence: CASSLLLQYGVTGELFF.

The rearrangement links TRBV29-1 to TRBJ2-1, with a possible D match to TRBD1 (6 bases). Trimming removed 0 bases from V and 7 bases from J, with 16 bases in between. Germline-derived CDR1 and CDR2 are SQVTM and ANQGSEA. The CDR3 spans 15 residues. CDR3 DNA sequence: TGCAGCGTTGAAGAGAGGGGGTTGGCTGGTAATGAGCAGTTCTTC. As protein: CSVEERGLAGNEQFF.

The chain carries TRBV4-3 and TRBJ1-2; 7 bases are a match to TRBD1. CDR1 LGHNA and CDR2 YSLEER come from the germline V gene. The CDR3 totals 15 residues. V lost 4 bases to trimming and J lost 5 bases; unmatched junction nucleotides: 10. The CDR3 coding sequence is TGCGCCAGCAGCCTATTGACAGGGAGTGCTTATGGCTACACCTTC. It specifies CASSLLTGSAYGYTF.

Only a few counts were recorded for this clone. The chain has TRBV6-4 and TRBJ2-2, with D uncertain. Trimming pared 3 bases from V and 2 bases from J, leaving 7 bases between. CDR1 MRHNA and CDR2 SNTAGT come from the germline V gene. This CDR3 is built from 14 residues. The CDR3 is CASSELYNTGELFF. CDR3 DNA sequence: TGTGCCAGCAGTGAACTCTACAACACCGGGGAGCTGTTTTTT.

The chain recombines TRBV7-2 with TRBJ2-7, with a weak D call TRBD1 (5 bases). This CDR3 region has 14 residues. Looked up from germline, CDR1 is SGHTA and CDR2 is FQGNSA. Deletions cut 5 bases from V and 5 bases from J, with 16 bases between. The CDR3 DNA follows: TGTGCCAGCAGCCCCAAGGACAAACCCAACGAGCAGTACTTC. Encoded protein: CASSPKDKPNEQYF.

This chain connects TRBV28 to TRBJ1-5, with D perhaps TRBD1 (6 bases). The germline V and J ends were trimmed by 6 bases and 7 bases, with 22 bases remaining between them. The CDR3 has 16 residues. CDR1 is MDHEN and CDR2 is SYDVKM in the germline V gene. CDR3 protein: CASSLAGGAIGQPQHF. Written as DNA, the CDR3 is TGTGCCAGCAGCCTCGCCGGGGGGGCGATCGGACAGCCCCAGCATTTT.

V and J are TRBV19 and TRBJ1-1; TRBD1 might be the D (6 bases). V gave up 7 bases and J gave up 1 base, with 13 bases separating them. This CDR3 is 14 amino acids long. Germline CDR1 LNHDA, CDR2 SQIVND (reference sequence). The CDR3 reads CASINDRKNTEAFF. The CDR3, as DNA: TGTGCCAGTATCAACGACAGGAAGAACACTGAAGCTTTCTTT.

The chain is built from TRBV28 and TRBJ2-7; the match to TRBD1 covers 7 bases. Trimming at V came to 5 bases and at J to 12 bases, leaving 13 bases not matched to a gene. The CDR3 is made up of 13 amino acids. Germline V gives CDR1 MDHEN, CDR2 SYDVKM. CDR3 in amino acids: CASSLRGPGRVYF. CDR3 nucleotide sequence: TGTGCCAGCAGTCTGAGGGGGCCAGGGCGAGTGTACTTC. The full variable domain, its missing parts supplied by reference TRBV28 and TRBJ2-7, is DVKVTQSSRYLVKRTGEKVFLECVQDMDHENMFWYRQDPGLGLRLIYFSYDVKMKEKGDIPEGYSVSREKKERFSLILESASTNQTSMYLCASSLRGPGRVYFGPGTRLTVT.